In this sample, the clone carrying this TCR beta chain turned up many times. The target antigen is unknown. TCR beta CDR3 region amplification was performed from RNA transcripts. The study used the HTBI primer set for a first-round RT-PCR of the TCR CDR3. Using its own MiXCR run on the multiplex PCR reads, TCRdb lists one record per CDR3 protein. The data contain about 640,000 distinct CDR3 sequences, about 45% of them singletons. This CDR3 region has 12 residues. V was pared by 3 bases and J by 7 bases, with 10 bases between. CDR1 and CDR2 (germline): SGHVS, FNYEAQ. This record belongs to a study of T cells in Graves' hyperthyroidism and ophthalmopathy. Study-level results: Blood also contained most expanded thyroid clonotypes above 0.001.

The clonotype comes from an adult man with Graves' disease, either hyperthyroidism or ophthalmopathy (not recorded which). The V gene is TRBV7-6, the J gene TRBJ2-7, with a tentative D call TRBD2 (5 bases). Sequenced input: peripheral blood or thyroid tissue (not recorded which). The CDR3 DNA sequence: TGTGCCAGCAGCTTCGAGTCGGGAGAGCAGTACTTC. This translates into CASSFESGEQYF.